This T cell receptor (beta chain) was obtained from a study of blood T cell repertoires in COVID-19. Across the study: COVID-19 samples collected from the United States, Italy and Spain covered acute and convalescent phases.

The CDR3 runs 13 residues. CDR1 and CDR2 from the germline V gene are SGHTA and FQGTGA. Trimming shortened V by 5 bases and J by 1 base, and 8 bases separated the two germline ends. In the original workflow: Counts of nucleated cells, estimated from reference gene primer amplification, were obtained. Profiling relied on immunoSEQ multiplex PCR, and the TCRdb table lists in-frame clones only, not all of them. Clone size and the V and J calls come from that table; the DNA yielded D and trimming. The table lists 130,000 to 150,000 clones, nearly 90% of them singletons. The chain carries TRBV7-3 and TRBJ2-5; possible D gene TRBD1, 6 bases. The sequenced material came from peripheral blood. This sequence originates from a man in his sixties or seventies with acute or convalescent COVID-19. The CDR3 DNA sequence: TGTGCCAGCAGCACAGGGCCCCAAGAGACCCAGTACTTC. It specifies CASSTGPQETQYF.